A single sample is the source of the 25 T cell receptor beta chains below, sequenced in a study of tumor-infiltrating lymphocytes in primary liver carcinoma. Investigators took RNA and DNA out together from approximately 22-30 mg of unsorted bulk tissue. Reverse transcription of roughly 0.45 ug total RNA with a constant-region primer produced TCR beta cDNA. Three nested multiplex PCR rounds, a slightly modified ARM-PCR, produced the libraries for TCR beta. Investigators reported that the first two PCR rounds, at 10 cycles each, used TRBV1-TRBV30 forward primers with a C-beta reverse primer. Each CDR3 protein is one row after TCRdb ran MiXCR on the multiplex PCR reads. This repertoire shows some 190,000 distinct CDR3 sequences, around 85% found once; its top ten account for about a sixth. The sample consisted of tumor tissue from primary liver carcinoma. The source is a man between 40 and 49 years old with primary liver carcinoma and hepatitis B virus infection.

Only a few counts were recorded for this clonotype. Given a much more abundant clone one base away, this may be a read error. The chain links TRBV29-1 to TRBJ2-1; D is uncertain. The V gene's germline CDR1 is SQVTM and CDR2 ANQGSEA. This CDR3 has 13 amino acids. The CDR3 region has the DNA TGCAGCGTTGTGCGAGGCAGCTACAATGAGCGGTTCTTC. This encodes CSVVRGSYNERFF.

In the case of this clonotype: A read error may produce the germline difference seen at one junction end. This sequence joins TRBV11-2 and TRBJ2-1; 7 bases match TRBD2. Germline lookup yields CDR1 SGHAT and CDR2 FQNNGV. The length of the CDR3 is 15 residues. In DNA, the CDR3 is TGTACCAGCAGCTTTAGCGGGTCACTCGACAATGAGCACTTCTTC. Its protein is CTSSFSGSLDNEHFF.

This chain joins TRBV5-1 and TRBJ1-1, with 8 bases aligning to TRBD1. The CDR3 spans 14 residues. Trimming took 4 bases from V and 6 from J; bases not matched to a gene: 8. Germline V gene data show CDR1 as SGHRS and CDR2 as YFSETQ. CDR3 DNA sequence: TGCGCCAGCAGCACTGCAGGGGGCTATTCTGAAGCTTTCTTT. Translated, it gives CASSTAGGYSEAFF.

Of note for this clonotype: The junction departs from the called germline gene at one end, perhaps through a read error. The chain joins TRBV29-1 to TRBJ1-4; 7 bases are a match to TRBD1. Per germline, CDR1 SQVTM and CDR2 ANQGSEA. The CDR3 has 15 amino acids. For the CDR3, the DNA is TGCAGCGTTGAAGACAAGGAGGGAAGACAGGGAAAACTATTTTTT. Amino acids: CSVEDKEGRQGKLFF.

Of note for this clonotype: At one boundary the junction diverges from the germline segment, which might be a read error. The chain links TRBV6-5 to TRBJ2-5; D possibly uses TRBD1 or TRBD2 (5 bases each). Germline V gene lookup returns CDR1 MNHEY and CDR2 SVGAGI. The CDR3 consists of 15 residues. CDR3 in DNA: TGTGCCAGCAGGCTCAATTCCGGGACGGAAGAGACCCACTACTTC. This translates into CASRLNSGTEETHYF.

This clonotype appeared a few times. The junction departs from the called germline gene at one end, perhaps through a read error. The rearrangement links TRBV4-3 to TRBJ2-7, with D possibly being TRBD1 (6 bases). The CDR3 totals 15 residues. CDR1 is LGHNA, CDR2 YSLEER, per germline. DNA for the CDR3: TGTACCAGCAGCCAAGACCTGACAGGCTCCTACGAGCAGTACTTC. Protein sequence: CTSSQDLTGSYEQYF.

As concerns this clonotype: Relative to the germline gene, one junction end is altered; a read error may explain this. The chain is built from TRBV28 and TRBJ1-1; 7 bases map to TRBD1. CDR3 size: 12 residues. The V gene's germline CDR1 is MDHEN and CDR2 SYDVKM. CDR3 bases: TGTACCAGCAGGATCACAGGGGATGGAGCTTTCTTT. This sequence encodes CTSRITGDGAFF.

The chain combines TRBV4-1 with TRBJ2-1; D unresolved. The CDR3 runs to 16 residues. Germline V CDR1 and CDR2: MGHRA, YSYEKL. The CDR3: CVNSQDRTPSYNEQFF. The DNA of the CDR3 is TGCGTCAACAGCCAAGATCGGACCCCCTCATACAATGAGCAGTTCTTC.

About this clonotype itself: One junction end disagrees with the germline gene, perhaps due to a read error. The CDR3 spells CTSRVDRGRNEQFF. As DNA, the CDR3 is TGTACCAGCAGGGTGGACAGGGGACGTAATGAGCAGTTCTTC. The genes are TRBV6-1 and TRBJ2-1, with 9 nucleotides matching TRBD1. CDR1 MNHNS and CDR2 SASEGT come from the germline V gene. The CDR3 runs 14 residues.

This clonotype was seen only once. Its ends do not fully match the called genes, so a read error is possible. The chain uses TRBV6-6 and TRBJ2-1, with D possibly matching TRBD1 (5 bases). Germline V gene data show CDR1 as MNHNY and CDR2 as SVGAGI (reference sequence). There are 14 residues in the CDR3. The CDR3 is CANSYPQGCNEQFF. The CDR3 DNA is TGTGCCAACAGTTACCCCCAGGGTTGCAATGAGCAGTTCTTC.

This clonotype has just a few counts. The genes are TRBV21-1 and TRBJ2-3. TRBV21-1 is a pseudogene locus. The CDR3 is 12 residues long. This CDR3 reads CARPTTGDTQYF. The CDR3 region has the DNA TGTGCCAGGCCCACAACGGGGGATACGCAGTATTTT.

The table lists this clonotype with a count of one. The rearrangement joins TRBV4-3 to TRBJ2-1; unclear D gene. The CDR3 runs to 16 residues. CDR1 and CDR2 (germline): LGHNA, YSLEER. The CDR3, as DNA: TGCACCACCAGCCAAGATCCATACTCAGAATACAATGAGCAGTTCTTC. Its protein product is CTTSQDPYSEYNEQFF.

The V and J genes are TRBV29-1 and TRBJ1-1; D not certain. CDR3 length equals 15 residues. Germline V gene data show CDR1 as SQVTM and CDR2 as ANQGSEA. Trimming removed 4 bases at V and 0 bases at J, with 15 bases between. The CDR3 region has the DNA TGCAGCGTTGCCCTTGGGTGGTGGATGAACACTGAAGCTTTCTTT. This gives the protein CSVALGWWMNTEAFF.

A remark on this clonotype: A much larger clonotype is one base distant, so this may be a read error. The chain employs TRBV28 and TRBJ2-7; 9 bases agree with TRBD1. The germline V gene has CDR1 MDHEN and CDR2 SYDVKM. This CDR3 contains 16 residues. This CDR3 reads CASSSTGTGMSYERYF. As DNA, the CDR3 is TGTGCCAGCAGTTCAACCGGGACAGGGATGTCCTACGAGCGGTACTTC.

CDR3 region: CASSEWTWGAANYGYTF. As DNA, the CDR3 is TGTGCCAGCAGTGAATGGACATGGGGCGCCGCTAACTATGGCTACACCTTC. V gene TRBV25-1 combines with J gene TRBJ1-2, with a tentative D call TRBD1 (5 bases). The CDR3 has 17 residues. Germline V gene data show CDR1 as MGHDK and CDR2 as SYGVNS. Trimming left V 1 base short and J 0 bases short, with 15 bases between.

The chain has TRBV14 and TRBJ2-2; the D call may be TRBD1 or TRBD2 (5 bases each). The length of the CDR3 is 17 residues. V lost 1 base, J lost 6 bases, and 18 bases lay in between. Germline lookup yields CDR1 SGHDN and CDR2 FVKESK. The CDR3 is CASSQGGTGGEAGELFF. Here the CDR3 DNA reads TGTGCCAGCAGCCAAGGAGGTACAGGAGGAGAGGCCGGGGAGCTGTTTTTT.

Remarks on this clonotype: Given a much more abundant clone one base away, this may be a read error. The genes are TRBV28 and TRBJ1-1; TRBD1 aligns across 7 bases. Germline CDR1 is MDHEN and CDR2 is SYDVKM. This CDR3 has 13 residues. The CDR3 coding sequence is TGTGCCATCAGTTCGACAGGGTGGGATGAAGCTTTCTTT. Protein product: CAISSTGWDEAFF.

A word on this clonotype: At one end, the junction sequence differs from germline, possibly due to a read error. This chain's CDR3 is CASSLGVSNGEQFF. The CDR3 region has the DNA TGTGCCAGCAGCTTAGGCGTATCGAACGGTGAGCAGTTTTTC. The chain links TRBV11-3 to TRBJ2-1; D ambiguous. The CDR3 has 14 residues. From germline, CDR1 is SGHNT and CDR2 YENEEA.

The chain combines TRBV6-1 with TRBJ2-1, with TRBD1 matching 7 bases. The CDR3 extends over 14 amino acids. V dropped 5 bases and J dropped 16; count of bases not matched to a gene: 17. CDR1 MNHNS and CDR2 SASEGT come from the germline V gene. This CDR3 reads CASSFGQENSEHFF. CDR3 nucleotides: TGTGCCAGCAGTTTCGGACAGGAAAACAGTGAACACTTCTTC.

As to this clonotype: One end of the junction varies from germline; a read error may be responsible. The gene calls are TRBV6-1 and TRBJ2-1; 13 nucleotides match TRBD2. CDR1 MNHNS and CDR2 SASEGT come from the germline V gene. This CDR3 is 15 amino acids long. CDR3 DNA: TGTGCCAGCAAAGGGGGACTAGCGGGGCTTTATGAGCACTTCTTC. It yields the protein CASKGGLAGLYEHFF.

Details on this clonotype: The CDR3 carries no conserved terminal phenylalanine or tryptophan, so it likely arises from a read error. Because the CDR3's place on the DNA is in doubt, the DNA is left out and the CDR3 is given as listed by TCRdb. V and J are TRBV12-3 or TRBV12-4 and TRBJ2-6; TRBD2, as called in the table, went unchecked against the DNA. The CDR3 is made up of 21 amino acids, end residues included. The chain's CDR3 is CASSLTRLVPGWASGANVMTL.

A word on this clonotype: Sequence at one end of the junction differs from germline and may be a read error. The chain links TRBV6-1 to TRBJ1-1; D is unclear. Looked up from germline, CDR1 is MNHNS and CDR2 is SASEGT. This CDR3 has 13 amino acids. The CDR3 DNA reads TGTGCCAGCAGTGATGGTAGTAACACTGAAGCCTTCTTT. It encodes CASSDGSNTEAFF.

About this clonotype itself: The CDR3 carries no conserved terminal phenylalanine or tryptophan, so it likely arises from a read error. No DNA is shown, since the ends of the CDR3 on it are uncertain; the CDR3 is the one TCRdb lists. V and J are TRBV7-8 and TRBJ1-5. Including both end residues, the CDR3 is 12 amino acids long. Germline assignment: CDR1 SGHVS and CDR2 FQNEAQ. The CDR3: CASSLTGQPQHS.

The rearrangement joins TRBV10-3 to TRBJ2-3; the D is unclear. CDR3 length: 12 amino acids. Germline CDR1 and CDR2: ENHRY and SYGVKD. The CDR3 is CSCGNEMDTQYF. CDR3 sequence (DNA): TGTTCCTGTGGTAATGAGATGGATACGCAGTATTTT.

Ten or more counts support this clonotype. V is TRBV5-1 and J is TRBJ2-7; no definite D call. This CDR3 is built from 15 residues. Germline assignment: CDR1 SGHRS and CDR2 YFSETQ. V shed 0 bases and J shed 0 bases, with 10 bases lying between them. CDR3 nucleotides: TGCGCCAGCAGCTTGGTTGGGCAGAGCTCCTACGAGCAGTACTTC. Translation: CASSLVGQSSYEQYF.